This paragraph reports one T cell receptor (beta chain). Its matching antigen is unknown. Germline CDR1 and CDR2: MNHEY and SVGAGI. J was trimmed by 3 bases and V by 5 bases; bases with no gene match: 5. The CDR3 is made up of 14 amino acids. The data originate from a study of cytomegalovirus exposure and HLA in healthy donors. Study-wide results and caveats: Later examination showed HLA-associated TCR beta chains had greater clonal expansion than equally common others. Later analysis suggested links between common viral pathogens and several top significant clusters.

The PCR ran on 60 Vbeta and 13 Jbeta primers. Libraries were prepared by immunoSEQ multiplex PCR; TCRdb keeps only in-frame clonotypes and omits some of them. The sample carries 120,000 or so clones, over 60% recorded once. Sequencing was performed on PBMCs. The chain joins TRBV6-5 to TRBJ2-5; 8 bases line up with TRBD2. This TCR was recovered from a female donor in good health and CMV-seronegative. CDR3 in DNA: TGTGCCAGCAGTGGTAGCGGGGCAAAAGAGACCCAGTACTTC. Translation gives CASSGSGAKETQYF.